These T cell receptor beta chains were read from a single sample in a study of blood T cell repertoires in COVID-19. Clones were read by immunoSEQ multiplex PCR, and TCRdb kept only the in-frame ones, dropping some. The data contain 250,000 to 300,000 clones, roughly nine tenths of them singletons. Sequenced sample: PBMCs or T cells enriched from blood (not recorded which). The receptors shown here come from a human donor in a cohort exposed to, infected with or recovered from COVID-19 (not recorded which). The donor label of this sample is uncertain. Both conserved end residues are part of each CDR3. The D gene is left open where the match is weak. Clone size, where shown, is once, few, many, or a class for clones that have expanded.

j_call v_call clone_size d_call cdr3_aa cdr3_nt
TRBJ2-4 TRBV5-6 NA NA CASSLLKLFNIQYF TGTGCCAGCAGCTTGCTGAAACTGTTTAACATTCAGTACTTC
TRBJ1-1 TRBV29-1 NA TRBD1 CSVGPDRPNTEAFF TGCAGCGTGGGACCGGACAGGCCCAACACTGAAGCTTTCTTT
TRBJ1-2 TRBV5-8 NA NA CASSFTGRDGYTF TGTGCCAGCAGCTTTACAGGGCGAGATGGCTACACCTTC
TRBJ1-1 TRBV30 NA NA CAREEGLMNTEAFF TGTGCCCGAGAGGAGGGGCTGATGAACACTGAAGCTTTCTTT
TRBJ1-5 TRBV15 NA NA CATSRDRGPQHF TGTGCCACCAGCAGAGATCGGGGGCCCCAGCATTTT
TRBJ2-7 TRBV19 NA TRBD2 CASSPGATSGAYEQYF TGTGCCAGTAGTCCAGGGGCGACTAGCGGGGCCTACGAGCAGTACTTC
TRBJ2-7 TRBV3-1/TRBV3-2 NA NA CASSQDSRLYEQYF TGTGCCAGCAGCCAAGACTCTAGGCTCTACGAGCAGTACTTC
TRBJ2-1 TRBV15 NA TRBD1 CATSSPEGDRVVDEQFF TGTGCCACCAGCAGTCCCGAGGGGGACAGGGTTGTCGATGAGCAGTTCTTC
TRBJ2-3 TRBV29-1 NA TRBD1 CSVEGTVLMGTDTQYF TGCAGCGTTGAGGGGACAGTCCTTATGGGCACAGATACGCAGTATTTT
TRBJ2-7 TRBV27 NA NA CASRGAGQLYEQYF TGTGCCAGCAGGGGGGCGGGACAGCTCTACGAGCAGTACTTC
TRBJ2-7 TRBV3-1/TRBV3-2 NA TRBD1 CASSLGQGPYEQYF TGTGCCAGCAGCCTGGGACAGGGACCCTACGAGCAGTACTTC
TRBJ1-1 TRBV7-9 NA NA CASSSTGNTEAFF TGTGCCAGCAGCTCGACAGGGAACACTGAAGCTTTCTTT
TRBJ1-6 TRBV2 NA NA CASQGRDSPLHF TGTGCGTCGCAGGGTCGGGATTCACCCCTCCACTTT
TRBJ1-5 TRBV21-1 NA NA CASSKGQGNSNQPQHF TGTGCCAGCAGCAAAGGACAGGGCAATAGCAATCAGCCCCAGCATTTT
TRBJ2-5 TRBV19 once TRBD2 CASAPDGRGGETQYF TGTGCCAGTGCCCCGGACGGGCGGGGGGGTGAGACCCAGTACTTC
TRBJ2-1 TRBV19 NA TRBD2 CASSILAGGLYEQFF TGTGCCAGTAGTATTCTAGCGGGGGGCTTGTATGAGCAGTTCTTC
TRBJ1-6 TRBV25-1 NA TRBD1 CASSPTGGDSPLHF TGTGCCAGCAGCCCTACAGGGGGCGATTCACCCCTCCACTTT
TRBJ2-7 TRBV19 NA NA CASSPVLVLGPLAGEPYEQYF TGTGCCAGTAGTCCCGTTTTAGTATTGGGTCCTCTGGCCGGGGAACCCTACGAGCAGTACTTC
TRBJ1-6 TRBV3-1/TRBV3-2 NA NA CASSQDPEQGLNSPLHF TGTGCCAGCAGCCAAGATCCGGAACAGGGCCTCAATTCACCCCTCCACTTT
TRBJ2-1 TRBV10-3 NA TRBD2 CAISEYGGGGSYNEQFF TGTGCCATCAGTGAGTACGGTGGCGGGGGCTCCTACAATGAGCAGTTCTTC
TRBJ1-3 TRBV28 NA TRBD1 CASIPGTGAGNTIYF TGTGCCAGCATTCCGGGGACAGGGGCTGGAAACACCATATATTTT
TRBJ2-1 TRBV3-1/TRBV3-2 NA NA CASSQGPGQFF TGTGCCAGCAGCCAAGGCCCGGGGCAGTTCTTC
TRBJ2-1 TRBV7-2 once TRBD1 CASSLGGQRFYNEQFF TGTGCCAGCAGCTTAGGGGGACAGAGATTTTACAATGAGCAGTTCTTC
TRBJ1-5 TRBV19 NA NA CASSMQQGSNSNQPQHF TGTGCCAGTAGTATGCAACAGGGATCTAATAGCAATCAGCCCCAGCATTTT
TRBJ2-3 TRBV7-2 NA NA CASSLGGDRPGGTDTQYF TGTGCCAGCAGCTTAGGGGGAGATCGCCCGGGGGGCACAGATACGCAGTATTTT
TRBJ2-5 TRBV7-3 NA NA CASSLGGSIKTQYF TGTGCCAGCAGCTTAGGGGGCTCAATAAAGACCCAGTACTTC
TRBJ2-5 TRBV4-2 NA NA CASSTGRETQYF TGTGCCAGCAGTACCGGTCGGGAGACCCAGTACTTC
TRBJ2-3 TRBV13 NA NA CASSPAGDTQYF TGTGCCAGCAGCCCCGCGGGAGATACGCAGTATTTT
TRBJ2-1 TRBV11-2 NA TRBD1 CASSESGRTGANEQFF TGTGCCAGCAGCGAATCCGGAAGGACAGGTGCCAATGAGCAGTTCTTC
TRBJ1-1 TRBV13 NA NA CASSLYSGTNTEAFF TGTGCCAGCAGCTTATATAGCGGGACGAACACTGAAGCTTTCTTT
TRBJ1-4 TRBV3-1/TRBV3-2 NA NA CASSIRTEGEKLFF TGTGCCAGCAGCATTCGGACAGAGGGTGAAAAACTGTTTTTT
TRBJ2-2 TRBV27 NA TRBD2 CASSLTSFTGELFF TGTGCCAGCAGCCTGACTAGCTTCACCGGGGAGCTGTTTTTT
TRBJ2-3 TRBV7-2 NA TRBD1 CASSFSRSQGADTQYF TGTGCCAGCAGCTTTAGCAGGTCCCAGGGGGCAGATACGCAGTATTTT
TRBJ1-3 TRBV2 NA NA CASNPQGGNTIYF TGTGCCAGCAACCCACAGGGTGGAAACACCATATATTTT
TRBJ2-5 TRBV5-6 NA NA CASSYRRSAGQETQYF TGTGCCAGCAGCTACCGCCGTTCGGCGGGTCAAGAGACCCAGTACTTC
TRBJ2-7 TRBV4-1 NA TRBD1 CASSQEFEDRIPYEQYF TGCGCCAGCAGCCAAGAGTTTGAGGACAGGATTCCCTACGAGCAGTACTTC
TRBJ2-1 TRBV10-3 NA TRBD1 CAISQQGLLNNEQFF TGTGCCATCAGTCAACAGGGGCTGCTGAACAATGAGCAGTTCTTC
TRBJ1-4 TRBV7-9 NA NA CASSLSATNEKLFF TGTGCCAGCAGCTTATCGGCAACTAATGAAAAACTGTTTTTT
TRBJ2-5 TRBV10-3 NA NA CAISESRGFETQYF TGTGCCATCAGTGAGTCCCGGGGTTTCGAGACCCAGTACTTC
TRBJ1-2 TRBV6-5 NA NA CASRQGYDGYTF TGTGCCAGCAGACAGGGTTACGATGGCTACACCTTC
TRBJ1-2 TRBV28 NA TRBD1 CASTKGWTGDYGYTF TGTGCCAGCACCAAGGGGTGGACAGGTGACTATGGCTACACCTTC
TRBJ1-2 TRBV5-1 NA NA CASSAHRANYGYTF TGCGCCAGCAGCGCACACCGGGCTAACTATGGCTACACCTTC
TRBJ2-2 TRBV4-3 once NA CASSQDQAGDGTGELFF TGCGCCAGCAGCCAAGACCAGGCAGGGGACGGGACCGGGGAGCTGTTTTTT
TRBJ2-7 TRBV10-3 NA TRBD1 CAISRDRDYYEQYF TGTGCCATCAGTAGGGACAGGGACTACTACGAGCAGTACTTC
TRBJ2-3 TRBV4-3 NA NA CARTIPGVISTDTQYF TGCGCCAGAACTATACCCGGGGTAATTAGCACAGATACGCAGTATTTT
TRBJ2-1 TRBV11-2 NA NA CASSLDGGMGEQFF TGTGCCAGCAGCTTAGATGGGGGGATGGGTGAGCAGTTCTTC
TRBJ1-2 TRBV5-1 NA TRBD1 CASSTGQVTNYGYTF TGCGCCAGCAGCACCGGACAGGTAACCAACTATGGCTACACCTTC
TRBJ2-7 TRBV12-3/TRBV12-4 NA NA CASSPGDYEQYF TGTGCCAGCAGTCCAGGGGACTACGAGCAGTACTTC
TRBJ1-4 TRBV9 NA NA CASSVGGSSGEKLFF TGTGCCAGCAGCGTAGGTGGATCCTCGGGAGAAAAACTGTTTTTT
TRBJ1-4 TRBV5-1 NA NA CASSPTGNSLEKLFF TGCGCCAGCAGCCCTACAGGGAACTCCCTTGAAAAACTGTTTTTT
TRBJ1-1 TRBV6-5 NA NA CASSRISLRNTEAFF TGTGCCAGCAGCCGAATCTCCCTGAGGAACACTGAAGCTTTCTTT
TRBJ1-5 TRBV6-2/TRBV6-3 once NA CASSYRDNQPQHF TGTGCCAGCAGTTACCGGGATAATCAGCCCCAGCATTTT
TRBJ2-1 TRBV7-9 NA TRBD1 CASSFGTGELYNEQFF TGTGCCAGCAGCTTCGGTACAGGGGAATTGTACAATGAGCAGTTCTTC
TRBJ2-7 TRBV6-1 NA NA CASSEAQAASEQYF TGTGCCAGCAGTGAAGCGCAGGCTGCCAGCGAGCAGTACTTC
TRBJ1-2 TRBV5-6 NA NA CASSPGVYGYTF TGTGCCAGCAGCCCAGGGGTCTATGGCTACACCTTC